This T cell receptor beta chain was retrieved from a study of T cells after yellow fever vaccination. Whole-study results and caveats: Within FACS-sorted repertoires, abundant clonotypes contaminating from the bulk population could be present. Post-booster repertoires contained most primary-vaccination clones again (96% CD4, roughly 91% CD8). The secondary response showed a weaker magnitude and a faster peak, day 5 versus 15. Clonotypes shared by both compartments, CD4 and CD8, made up a small share.

This clonotype was recorded many times. Its antigen remains unidentified. The germline gives CDR1 SGHRS, CDR2 YFSETQ. This CDR3 spans 15 amino acids. V shed 2 bases and J 5 bases; nucleotides not matched to a gene: 6. TCRdb re-called the 5' RACE reads through MiXCR, storing one row per CDR3 protein. The sample holds about 320,000 distinct CDR3 sequences; roughly 4.3% are singletons and the top ten take roughly a fifth. Sample: PBMCs, taken 15 days after the yellow fever booster vaccination. The sequence derives from a young man who received the YFV17D yellow fever vaccine. This rearrangement joins TRBV5-1 to TRBJ2-7; 11 nucleotides match TRBD1. The CDR3 nucleotides read TGCGCCAGCAGCTTATGGGGACAGGGGGGCCACGAGCAGTACGTC. Translating gives CASSLWGQGGHEQYV.